This T cell receptor beta chain was captured in a study of CD8+ T cells in alopecia areata listed by TCRdb under 2018. About the full investigation: The treated patients, all with moderate-to-severe alopecia areata, were enrolled in an open-label pilot trial of oral tofacitinib given at 5 to 10 mg twice daily. Tofacitinib was administered for 6 to 18 months, and 6 months of follow-up off drug were then conducted to assess delayed response and recurrence. Scalp clonality was compared among normal scalp (n=4), patchy alopecia areata scalp (n=8), and alopecia totalis/universalis scalp (n=8). RNA was obtained with the PAXgene miRNA kit for fixed scalp, the miRNeasy kit for PBMCs, and the RNeasy kit for mouse skin. TCRbeta CDR3 regions were amplified by immunoSEQ multiplex PCR with 35 Vbeta forward and 13 Jbeta reverse primers. Human TCRbeta sequencing covered scalp tissue and sorted CD4+ and CD8+ peripheral blood T cells from patchy and totalis/universalis alopecia areata patients and healthy controls. Biopsies were taken from tofacitinib-treated patients at baseline and at 4 and 24 weeks of treatment, and a later scalp biopsy was taken in several of the tofacitinib-treated patients. High-throughput TCRbeta sequencing was used to examine T cell clonal expansion in alopecia areata in both the C3H/HeJ mouse model and human patients. Results and caveats for the whole study, not just this receptor: Resident alphabeta T cells in normal human skin are also sequenced, complicating scalp TCR repertoire analysis, unlike mouse skin dominated by gammadelta T cells. Shared TCR sequences between patients were less evident than in mice, which may be partly attributable to HLA diversity in the patient population. Compared with normal scalp, lesional scalp had higher clonality and more expanded CD8+ clones, particularly in alopecia totalis/universalis, a pattern that suggests antigenic drive.

What the time point label conveys for this sample: baseline before oral tofacitinib. From alopecia areata patients, peripheral blood was collected along with lesional scalp punch biopsies. PBMCs were isolated by density centrifugation and stained for CD3, CD4 and CD8, after which CD4+ and CD8+ T cells were sorted on a FACSAria. Turning to this clone: This receptor's antigen is unknown. The sample holds no much larger clone one base away, and base qualities are not on file.

Libraries were prepared through the immunoSEQ multiplex PCR assay. RNA was extracted from all samples and reverse transcribed into cDNA, which served as template for TCR sequencing. SuperScript III was used for first-strand cDNA synthesis, primed with a 2:1 mix of oligo-dT and random hexamers. A synthetic immune receptor repertoire was used to measure amplification bias, and any remaining bias was corrected computationally. In the source study's methods: Raw reads were preprocessed to remove errors, and CDR3 was defined according to IMGT conventions as the region from the conserved cysteine to phenylalanine. Clonality was computed by normalizing Shannon entropy by log2 of the number of productive unique TCRs and subtracting the result from 1. Whether scalp clones were CD4 or CD8 was inferred by matching scalp TCRbeta sequences against CD4 and CD8 repertoires sorted from blood. The immuneACCESS repertoire file appears here via TCRdb, limited to in-frame rearrangements. These files lack a portion of the clones; in checked studies, under half of the deficit traces to unresolved V genes, and the cause of the others is not known. V, J and clone size are those of that table, while D and trimming were read from the DNA. Counted in this sample were about 150,000 clones; more than 45% of them appeared once. Of the sample, 15% to 20% is held by the ten largest clones.

Based on the germline V gene, the CDR1 and CDR2 sequences are MNHEY and SVGAGI. Trimming takes 6 bases from V and 2 bases from J, and the germline ends sit 10 bases apart. From the cysteine through the phenylalanine, the CDR3 covers 13 amino acids. Here the CDR3 DNA is all that survives: 39 bases in frame from base 1. The rearrangement joined TRBV6-5 to TRBJ1-1; the D gene is perhaps TRBD1, on 6 matching bases. The TCR was taken from a human donor with alopecia areata. The sample was CD8+ T cells sorted from blood, taken at week 0. The CDR3 here reads CASSNRDNTEAFF. The DNA is as follows: TGTGCCAGCAGCAACAGGGACAACACTGAAGCTTTCTTT.